This TCR beta chain emerged from a study of control samples from healthy donors and cancer patients. CDR1 is SGHVS and CDR2 is FNYEAQ in the germline V gene. The CDR3 is made up of 15 amino acids. Trimming took off 5 bases at V and 2 bases at J, with 14 bases between the two ends. Only in-frame clones appear in the TCRdb table, and some are missing; sequencing was by immunoSEQ multiplex PCR. The table includes approximately 81,000 clones, around 94% detected once. Sequenced input: blood. The chain is built from TRBV7-6 and TRBJ2-3; D is undetermined. The sequence came from a woman aged 18-35 years in good health. The CDR3 loop is CASSRRRTLTDTQYF. The CDR3 bases are TGTGCCAGCAGCCGACGTCGGACGCTCACAGATACGCAGTATTTT.